This TCR beta chain was recorded in a study of T cell changes during pregnancy in multiple sclerosis. Produced via immunoSEQ multiplex PCR; TCRdb's table is partial and in-frame only. The top ten clones hold approximately 4% of a sample with around 39,000 clones, 88% of them seen once. Germline CDR1 reads LNHDA; CDR2 reads SQIVND (reference sequence). The length of the CDR3 is 15 residues. V shed 11 bases, J shed 0 bases, and the junction held 5 bases outside the gene matches. This sample comprised CD8+ T cells from peripheral blood mononuclear cells, obtained in the first trimester of pregnancy. The chain recombines TRBV19 with TRBJ2-1; TRBD2 agrees at 12 bases. This TCR derives from a female donor with multiple sclerosis, enrolled in a pregnancy study. For the CDR3, the DNA is TGTGCCGTGATGACTAGCGGGAGCTCCTACAATGAGCAGTTCTTC. Translating it yields CAVMTSGSSYNEQFF.